This TCR beta chain was observed in a study of blood T cell repertoires in COVID-19. A note on this clone: One end of the junction fails to match germline, which may point to a read error.

Clones were read by immunoSEQ multiplex PCR, and TCRdb kept only the in-frame ones, dropping some. The sample holds almost 200,000 clones, just under 85% seen once. Germline V gives CDR1 SGHTA, CDR2 FQGNSA. The length of the CDR3 is 15 residues. Patients of the Seattle cohort, enrolled during active infection, were followed longitudinally. J is TRBJ2-2 and V is TRBV7-2, with TRBD2 matching 12 bases. Sequencing was carried out using peripheral blood. The source is a man between 60 and 70 years old with COVID-19, enrolled during active disease. This chain's CDR3 is CASSLAGGETGELFF. CDR3 nucleotides: TGTGCCAGCAGCCTAGCGGGAGGGGAAACCGGGGAGCTGTTTTTT.